This passage covers 30 T cell receptor beta chains from one sample sequenced in a study of shared clonotypes between healthy human individuals. CD45RO-negative, CCR7-selected cells formed the naive CD8 fraction, which excluded terminally differentiated effector memory CD45RA+ cells. Method: immunoSEQ multiplex PCR; TCRdb's copy keeps in-frame clones and lacks some. Among 550,000 to 600,000 clones, 95% to 98% were seen once, and the ten largest hold 0.3%. Sequences were obtained from naive CD8+ T cells sorted from blood. All receptors come from a man aged 25 to 40 in good health.

The chain uses TRBV5-8 and TRBJ1-2; the match to TRBD1 covers 9 bases. V dropped 3 bases and J dropped 0; count of bases not matched to a gene: 9. Germline V lookup: CDR1 SGHTS, CDR2 YDEGEE. The CDR3 length is 17 residues. The CDR3 bases are TGTGCCAGCAGCTCCCTGGTTAGGGACAGGGCTAACTATGGCTACACCTTC. This codes for CASSSLVRDRANYGYTF. The full variable domain, rest sourced from reference TRBV5-8 and TRBJ1-2, is EAGVTQSPTHLIKTRGQQATLRCSPISGHTSVYWYQQALGLGLQFLLWYDEGEERNRGNFPPRFSGRQFPNYSSELNVNALELEDSALYLCASSSLVRDRANYGYTFGSGTRLTVV.

The J gene is TRBJ2-1, the V gene TRBV5-1; 8 nucleotides match TRBD2. This CDR3 spans 16 amino acids. V dropped 4 bases and J dropped 5; count of bases not matched to a gene: 11. Germline V gene data show CDR1 as SGHRS and CDR2 as YFSETQ. In DNA form, the CDR3 reads TGCGCCAGCAGCCCTAGCGGGCCACTGGGGGACAATGAGCAGTTCTTC. Translated: CASSPSGPLGDNEQFF.

The rearrangement links TRBV5-1 to TRBJ2-7; 7 nucleotides line up with TRBD1. The CDR3 spans 13 residues. Trimming took 4 bases from V and 5 from J; bases not matched to a gene: 6. CDR1 and CDR2 from the germline V gene are SGHRS and YFSETQ. The chain's CDR3 is CASSPGQVNEQYF. In DNA, the CDR3 is TGCGCCAGCAGCCCCGGACAGGTCAACGAGCAGTACTTC.

A note on this clone: Other DNA sequences in this sample translate to the same CDR3. The J gene is TRBJ2-7, the V gene TRBV27; 7 bases line up with TRBD1. Trimming took 6 bases from V and 4 from J; bases not matched to a gene: 6. The CDR3 has 13 residues. Germline V gene lookup returns CDR1 MNHEY and CDR2 SMNVEV (reference sequence). The chain's CDR3 is CASSLTGAYEQYF. CDR3 sequence (DNA): TGTGCCAGCAGCTTAACAGGGGCGTACGAGCAGTACTTC.

The genes are TRBV7-6 and TRBJ2-5, with 7 bases matching TRBD1. Germline CDR1 is SGHVS and CDR2 is FNYEAQ. The length of the CDR3 is 14 residues. Trimming cost V 1 base and J 7 bases; bases outside gene matches: 6. CDR3 in amino acids: CASSLVGGEVTQYF. In nucleotides, the CDR3 is TGTGCCAGCAGCTTAGTAGGGGGCGAAGTGACCCAGTACTTC.

The rearrangement uses TRBV11-2 and TRBJ2-7; tentatively, D is TRBD1 (6 bases). Germline V CDR1 and CDR2: SGHAT, FQNNGV. Trimming pared 1 base from V and 4 bases from J, leaving 17 bases between. There are 16 residues in the CDR3. CDR3 in amino acids: CASSLAQGGFLYEQYF. The CDR3 region has the DNA TGTGCCAGCAGCTTAGCACAGGGCGGCTTTCTTTACGAGCAGTACTTC.

The chain joins TRBV15 to TRBJ2-5, with 8 bases fitting TRBD2. The CDR3 consists of 17 residues. The junction had 10 bases not matched to a gene; V was cut back by 3 bases and J by 1 base. Germline lookup yields CDR1 LNHNV and CDR2 YYDKDF (reference sequence). The CDR3 spells CATSSQRSGSGQETQYF. Written as DNA, the CDR3 is TGTGCCACCAGCAGCCAACGAAGCGGGAGCGGCCAAGAGACCCAGTACTTC. Supplemented by reference TRBV15 and TRBJ2-5, the full variable domain reads DAMVIQNPRYQVTQFGKPVTLSCSQTLNHNVMYWYQQKSSQAPKLLFHYYDKDFNNEADTPDNFQSRRPNTSFCFLDIRSPGLGDTAMYLCATSSQRSGSGQETQYFGPGTRLLVL.

The rearrangement uses TRBV4-1 and TRBJ2-1, with 13 bases aligning to TRBD2. V gave up 5 bases and J gave up 8 bases; unmatched junction bases: 6. CDR3 length: 15 residues. Germline values: CDR1 MGHRA, CDR2 YSYEKL. The CDR3 protein is CASSGTSGDVDEQFF. CDR3 sequence (DNA): TGCGCCAGCAGCGGGACTAGCGGGGATGTCGATGAGCAGTTCTTC.

The CDR3 loop is CAITTEDGEQYF. For the CDR3, the DNA is TGTGCCATCACTACGGAAGATGGCGAGCAGTACTTC. The chain links TRBV10-3 to TRBJ2-7; D gene ambiguous. The CDR3 totals 12 residues. Trimming cost V 7 bases and J 6 bases, with 13 bases left between them. Germline V lookup: CDR1 ENHRY, CDR2 SYGVKD.

The chain links TRBV15 to TRBJ2-7; TRBD1 agrees at 7 bases. This CDR3 is 14 amino acids long. Trimming at V came to 5 bases and at J to 2 bases, leaving 6 bases not matched to a gene. Germline CDR1 and CDR2: LNHNV and YYDKDF (reference sequence). CDR3 residues: CATSPGTAAYEQYF. The CDR3 coding sequence is TGTGCCACCAGCCCGGGGACAGCGGCCTACGAGCAGTACTTC.

The chain links TRBV28 to TRBJ2-7; D is unresolved. V shed 8 bases and J shed 4 bases, with 6 bases lying between them. The CDR3 spans 10 residues. Per the germline V gene, CDR1 is MDHEN and CDR2 is SYDVKM. CDR3 region: CASGDYEQYF. The CDR3 DNA follows: TGTGCCAGCGGGGATTACGAGCAGTACTTC.

V and J are TRBV29-1 and TRBJ2-5; D may correspond to TRBD1 or TRBD2 (5 bases each). This CDR3 is built from 13 residues. CDR1 is SQVTM and CDR2 is ANQGSEA in the germline V gene. V was cut by 6 bases and J by 5 bases, with 16 bases left in between. In DNA form, the CDR3 reads TGCAGCGTCGTTCCGGGGCGCGGGGAGACCCAGTACTTC. Protein: CSVVPGRGETQYF.

This sequence joins TRBV5-4 and TRBJ1-1, with 7 bases lining up with TRBD1. Germline assignment: CDR1 SGHNT and CDR2 YYREEE (reference sequence). CDR3 size: 16 residues. Trimming took 3 bases from V and 2 from J; bases not matched to a gene: 10. In DNA form, the CDR3 reads TGTGCCAGCAGCTCGGCCGGGACAGAAAATAACACTGAAGCTTTCTTT. Amino acids: CASSSAGTENNTEAFF. Variable domain in full (rest from reference TRBV5-4 and TRBJ1-1): ETGVTQSPTHLIKTRGQQVTLRCSSQSGHNTVSWYQQALGQGPQFIFQYYREEENGRGNFPPRFSGLQFPNYSSELNVNALELDDSALYLCASSSAGTENNTEAFFGQGTRLTVV.

Only one count was recorded for this clone. V and J are TRBV19 and TRBJ2-2; 10 positions match TRBD2. V shed 7 bases and J 6 bases; nucleotides not matched to a gene: 11. Germline V lookup: CDR1 LNHDA, CDR2 SQIVND (reference sequence). This CDR3 is built from 16 residues. Here the CDR3 reads CASTGLAGESSGELFF. CDR3 nucleotide sequence: TGTGCCAGTACAGGGCTAGCGGGAGAGAGTTCCGGGGAGCTGTTTTTT.

The J gene is TRBJ2-7, the V gene TRBV6-1, with D possibly being TRBD2 (6 bases). Germline values: CDR1 MNHNS, CDR2 SASEGT. This CDR3 comprises 14 residues. The V and J ends lost 4 bases and 2 bases respectively, with 12 bases between them. The CDR3 protein is CASSVRGGPYEQYF. CDR3 bases: TGTGCCAGCAGTGTGCGGGGAGGACCCTACGAGCAGTACTTC.

This clone was seen once. V is TRBV11-3 and J is TRBJ2-3; 10 bases line up with TRBD2. CDR3 size: 17 residues. In germline, CDR1 is SGHNT, CDR2 YENEEA. The V and J ends lost 1 base and 4 bases, in that order; junction bases with no gene match: 8. CDR3 sequence reads: CASSLAASGSEADTQYF. In DNA form, the CDR3 reads TGTGCCAGCAGCTTAGCCGCTAGCGGGAGTGAAGCAGATACGCAGTATTTT.

With respect to this clone: Other DNA sequences of this sample code for an identical CDR3. CDR3 nucleotides: TGTGCCAGCAGCTTAGCCAGACTTAACAATGAGCAGTTCTTC. Residues: CASSLARLNNEQFF. The chain combines TRBV7-8 with TRBJ2-1, with unresolved D. V was cut by 0 bases and J by 5 bases, with 8 bases left in between. Germline values: CDR1 SGHVS, CDR2 FQNEAQ. The CDR3 consists of 14 residues.

The CDR3 here is CASSPPSLVAGGGEQYF. In nucleotides, the CDR3 is TGTGCCAGCTCACCACCCTCGTTGGTAGCGGGAGGAGGGGAGCAGTACTTC. The V and J genes are TRBV18 and TRBJ2-7, with 10 bases lining up with TRBD2. CDR1 is KGHSH, CDR2 LQKENI, per germline. CDR3 length equals 17 residues. Trimming took 0 bases from V and 7 from J; bases not matched to a gene: 12.

The genes are TRBV27 and TRBJ1-1; D not certain. The V end lost 2 bases, the J end lost 1 base, and 8 bases lay between the germline ends. Germline V CDR1 and CDR2: MNHEY, SMNVEV (reference sequence). The CDR3 spans 14 residues. The CDR3 reads CASSLGISNTEAFF. CDR3 sequence (DNA): TGTGCCAGCAGTTTAGGGATTTCGAACACTGAAGCTTTCTTT.

V usage is TRBV27 and J usage is TRBJ1-1, with D possibly TRBD1 on 5 matching bases. V was pared by 6 bases and J by 0 bases, with 14 bases between. There are 15 residues in the CDR3. CDR1 and CDR2 (germline): MNHEY, SMNVEV (reference sequence). The CDR3 DNA sequence: TGTGCCAGCAGCCCTACTCAAGGGGTGAACACTGAAGCTTTCTTT. This codes for CASSPTQGVNTEAFF.

The gene calls are TRBV28 and TRBJ2-1; D uncertain. Trimming pared 2 bases from V and 3 bases from J, leaving 8 bases between. Germline V gives CDR1 MDHEN, CDR2 SYDVKM. The CDR3 length is 14 residues. This chain's CDR3 is CASSLMGNYNEQFF. CDR3 nucleotide sequence: TGTGCCAGCAGTTTAATGGGTAACTACAATGAGCAGTTCTTC.

The V call is TRBV27, the J call TRBJ2-7, with 9 bases matching TRBD1. Germline-derived CDR1 and CDR2 are MNHEY and SMNVEV (reference sequence). The CDR3 is made up of 14 amino acids. The V gene end was trimmed by 4 bases and the J gene end by 5 bases; junction bases not matched to a gene: 6. In nucleotides, the CDR3 is TGTGCCAGCAGTTATTCGACAGGGGGTAACGAGCAGTACTTC. This sequence encodes CASSYSTGGNEQYF.

The chain combines TRBV11-2 with TRBJ2-5; 13 positions match TRBD2. The trim removed 5 bases at V and 2 bases at J, leaving 11 bases unmatched. The CDR3 has 18 residues. CDR1 is SGHAT, CDR2 FQNNGV, per germline. The CDR3 region is CASSPGLAGERGQETQYF. The CDR3 nucleotides are TGTGCCAGCAGCCCTGGACTAGCGGGAGAAAGGGGTCAAGAGACCCAGTACTTC.

This clone was observed once. The rearrangement joins TRBV7-9 to TRBJ2-7; the D is unclear. Trimming pared 7 bases from V and 6 bases from J, leaving 16 bases between. The germline gives CDR1 SEHNR, CDR2 FQNEAQ (reference sequence). The CDR3 contains 13 residues. In DNA form, the CDR3 reads TGTGCCAGCACCAACGTAGGTCCCCTCGAGCAGTACTTC. Protein: CASTNVGPLEQYF. Complete variable domain (other parts from reference TRBV7-9 and TRBJ2-7): DTGVSQNPRHKITKRGQNVTFRCDPISEHNRLYWYRQTLGQGPEFLTYFQNEAQLEKSRLLSDRFSAERPKGSFSTLEIQRTEQGDSAMYLCASTNVGPLEQYFGPGTRLTVT.

The genes are TRBV27 and TRBJ1-5, with D perhaps TRBD1 (5 bases). The CDR3 runs 16 residues. Trimming stripped 3 bases from V and 4 bases from J, with 16 bases between. CDR1 and CDR2 from the germline V gene are MNHEY and SMNVEV (reference sequence). The CDR3 protein is CASSLRGSEANQPQHF. The CDR3 bases are TGTGCCAGCAGTTTGAGGGGCAGCGAAGCGAATCAGCCCCAGCATTTT.

This rearrangement joins TRBV4-3 to TRBJ2-7, with D maybe TRBD1 (6 bases). Germline values: CDR1 LGHNA, CDR2 YSLEER. Trimming removed 4 bases at V and 3 bases at J, with 10 bases between. This CDR3 has 13 amino acids. Here the CDR3 reads CASSLQGNYEQYF. CDR3 DNA: TGCGCCAGCAGCCTACAGGGTAACTACGAGCAGTACTTC.

The gene calls are TRBV7-8 and TRBJ2-5; perhaps TRBD1 as D (6 bases). The V and J ends lost 5 bases and 7 bases respectively, with 14 bases between them. The CDR3 spans 13 residues. CDR1 and CDR2 (germline): SGHVS, FQNEAQ. CDR3: CASSPGPGATQYF. DNA for the CDR3: TGTGCCAGCAGCCCCGGGCCAGGGGCGACCCAGTACTTC.

This chain connects TRBV11-2 to TRBJ1-4; no definite D call. The CDR3 runs 13 residues. The germline V and J ends were trimmed by 5 bases and 5 bases, with 9 bases remaining between them. Germline CDR1 reads SGHAT; CDR2 reads FQNNGV. CDR3 sequence: CASSRNRNEKLFF. The DNA for the CDR3 is TGTGCCAGCAGCCGCAACAGAAATGAAAAACTGTTTTTT.

This chain connects TRBV15 to TRBJ2-1; 9 bases map to TRBD1. J gave up 4 bases and V 3 bases, and 4 bases lay outside the gene matches. The germline gives CDR1 LNHNV, CDR2 YYDKDF (reference sequence). The CDR3 spans 15 residues. The DNA for the CDR3 is TGTGCCACCAGCAGTCGGGGACAGGGATACAATGAGCAGTTCTTC. Translated: CATSSRGQGYNEQFF.

The chain employs TRBV7-6 and TRBJ2-3; 9 bases map to TRBD1. This CDR3 spans 15 amino acids. CDR1 and CDR2 (germline): SGHVS, FNYEAQ. Germline trimming cut 3 bases from V and 6 bases from J; bases unmatched to any gene: 7. The CDR3 protein is CASSLDRGKGDTQYF. Here the CDR3 DNA reads TGTGCCAGCAGCTTGGACAGGGGTAAGGGGGATACGCAGTATTTT. Complete variable domain (other parts from reference TRBV7-6 and TRBJ2-3): GAGVSQSPRYKVTKRGQDVALRCDPISGHVSLYWYRQALGQGPEFLTYFNYEAQQDKSGLPNDRFSAERPEGSISTLTIQRTEQRDSAMYRCASSLDRGKGDTQYFGPGTRLTVL.